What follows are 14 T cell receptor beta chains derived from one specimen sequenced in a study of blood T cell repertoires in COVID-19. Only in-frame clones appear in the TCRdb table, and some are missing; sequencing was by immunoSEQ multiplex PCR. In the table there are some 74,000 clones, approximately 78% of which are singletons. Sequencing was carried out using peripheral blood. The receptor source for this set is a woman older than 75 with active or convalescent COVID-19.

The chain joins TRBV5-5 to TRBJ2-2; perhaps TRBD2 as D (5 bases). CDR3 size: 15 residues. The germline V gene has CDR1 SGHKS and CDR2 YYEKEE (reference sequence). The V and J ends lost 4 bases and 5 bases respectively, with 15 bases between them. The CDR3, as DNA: TGTGCCAGCAGCGCGGGCCCCTATACTACCGGGGAGCTGTTTTTT. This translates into CASSAGPYTTGELFF. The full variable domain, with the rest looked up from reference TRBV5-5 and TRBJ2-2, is DAGVTQSPTHLIKTRGQQVTLRCSPISGHKSVSWYQQVLGQGPQFIFQYYEKEERGRGNFPDRFSARQFPNYSSELNVNALLLGDSALYLCASSAGPYTTGELFFGEGSRLTVL.

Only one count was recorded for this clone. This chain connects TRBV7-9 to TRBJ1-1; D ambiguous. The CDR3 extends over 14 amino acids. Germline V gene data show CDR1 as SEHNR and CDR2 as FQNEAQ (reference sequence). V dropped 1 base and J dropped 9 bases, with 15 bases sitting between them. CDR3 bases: TGTGCCAGCAGCTTAGTGGTGGTGGAGGTCCAAGCTTTCTTT. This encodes CASSLVVVEVQAFF.

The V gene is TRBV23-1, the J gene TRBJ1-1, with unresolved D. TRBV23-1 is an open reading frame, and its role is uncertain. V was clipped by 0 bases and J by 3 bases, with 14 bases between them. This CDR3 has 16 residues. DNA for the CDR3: TGCGCCAGCAGTCAATCGGTTCAGGTCGGGGACACTGAAGCTTTCTTT. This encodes CASSQSVQVGDTEAFF.

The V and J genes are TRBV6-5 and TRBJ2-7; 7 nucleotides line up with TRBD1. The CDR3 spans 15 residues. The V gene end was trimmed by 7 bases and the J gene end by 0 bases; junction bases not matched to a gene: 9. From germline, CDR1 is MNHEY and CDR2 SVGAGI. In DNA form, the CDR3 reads TGTGCCAGCAAAGACAAACAGGGGAACTCCTACGAGCAGTACTTC. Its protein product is CASKDKQGNSYEQYF.

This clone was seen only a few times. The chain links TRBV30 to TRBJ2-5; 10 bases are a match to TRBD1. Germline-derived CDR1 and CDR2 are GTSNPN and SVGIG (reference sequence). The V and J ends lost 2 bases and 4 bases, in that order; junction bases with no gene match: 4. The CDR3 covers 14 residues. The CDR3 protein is CAWSLGQGTETQYF. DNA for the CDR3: TGTGCCTGGAGTCTGGGACAGGGGACAGAGACCCAGTACTTC. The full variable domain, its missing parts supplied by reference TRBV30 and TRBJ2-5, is SQTIHQWPATLVQPVGSPLSLECTVEGTSNPNLYWYRQAAGRGLQLLFYSVGIGQISSEVPQNLSASRPQDRQFILSSKKLLLSDSGFYLCAWSLGQGTETQYFGPGTRLLVL.

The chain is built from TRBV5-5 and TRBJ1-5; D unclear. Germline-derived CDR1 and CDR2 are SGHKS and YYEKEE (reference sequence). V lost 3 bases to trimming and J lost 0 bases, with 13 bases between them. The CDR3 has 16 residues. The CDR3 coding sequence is TGTGCCAGCAGCTCACTTCGAGGGAATAGCAATCAGCCCCAGCATTTT. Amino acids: CASSSLRGNSNQPQHF.

The CDR3 here is CASSLAGGSSNNGYTF. The CDR3, as DNA: TGCGCCAGCAGCTTGGCAGGAGGTTCATCCAACAATGGCTACACCTTC. The V and J genes are TRBV5-1 and TRBJ1-2; D uncertain. Trimming cost V 0 bases and J 6 bases, with 18 bases left between them. This CDR3 has 16 amino acids. Germline values: CDR1 SGHRS, CDR2 YFSETQ.

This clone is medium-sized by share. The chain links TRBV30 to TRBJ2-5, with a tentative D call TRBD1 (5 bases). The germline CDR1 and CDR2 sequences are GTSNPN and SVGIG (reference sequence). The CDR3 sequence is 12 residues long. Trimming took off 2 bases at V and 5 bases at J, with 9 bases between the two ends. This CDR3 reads CAWSLGVETQYF. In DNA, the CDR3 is TGTGCCTGGAGTCTAGGGGTTGAGACCCAGTACTTC.

The CDR3 spells CASLKGDRVNTGELFF. CDR3 DNA: TGTGCCAGTTTAAAAGGGGACAGGGTGAACACCGGGGAGCTGTTTTTT. The chain couples TRBV19 to TRBJ2-2; 9 positions agree with TRBD1. The ends lost 8 bases at V and 1 base at J; junction bases unmatched: 8. Germline CDR1 reads LNHDA; CDR2 reads SQIVND (reference sequence). This CDR3 comprises 16 residues.

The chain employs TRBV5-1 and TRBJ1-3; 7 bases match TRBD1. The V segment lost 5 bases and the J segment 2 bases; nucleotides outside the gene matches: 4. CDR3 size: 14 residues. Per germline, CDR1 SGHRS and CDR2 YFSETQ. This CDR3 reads CASRDGTAGNTIYF. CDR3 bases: TGCGCCAGCAGGGACGGGACAGCTGGAAACACCATATATTTT.

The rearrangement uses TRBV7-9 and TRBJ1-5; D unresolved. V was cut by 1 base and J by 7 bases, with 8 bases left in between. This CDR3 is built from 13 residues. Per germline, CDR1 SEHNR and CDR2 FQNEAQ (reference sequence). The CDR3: CASSLGERQPQHF. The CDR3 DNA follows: TGTGCCAGCAGCTTAGGGGAGAGACAGCCCCAGCATTTT.

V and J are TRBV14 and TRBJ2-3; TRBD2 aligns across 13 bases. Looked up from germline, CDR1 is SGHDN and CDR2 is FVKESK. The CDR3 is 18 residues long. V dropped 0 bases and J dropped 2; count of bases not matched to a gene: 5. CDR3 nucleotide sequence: TGTGCCAGCAGCCAAGACACAGGACTAGCGGGAGTCACAGATACGCAGTATTTT. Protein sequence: CASSQDTGLAGVTDTQYF.

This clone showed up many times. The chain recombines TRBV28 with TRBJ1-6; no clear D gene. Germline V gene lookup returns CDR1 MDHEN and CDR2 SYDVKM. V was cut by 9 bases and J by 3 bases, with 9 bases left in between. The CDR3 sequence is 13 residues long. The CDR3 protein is CASSQVYNSPLHF. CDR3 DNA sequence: TGTGCCAGTAGTCAGGTCTATAATTCACCCCTCCACTTT.

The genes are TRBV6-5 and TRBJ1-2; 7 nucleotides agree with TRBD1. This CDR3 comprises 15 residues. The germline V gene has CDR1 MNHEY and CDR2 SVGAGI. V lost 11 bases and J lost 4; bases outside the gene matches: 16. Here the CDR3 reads CASGKEGALSYGYTF. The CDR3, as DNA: TGTGCCTCGGGGAAGGAGGGGGCTTTGTCCTATGGCTACACCTTC.